This T cell receptor beta chain was sequenced for a study of persistence of HIV-infected CD4 T cells. Points from the study as a whole: Antigen-responding cells were enriched for degenerate expanded CDR3beta sequences. TCR oligoclonality correlated with proviral oligoclonality in the same sorted populations.

The stimulus was an HIV-1 Gag 15-mer peptide pool, about 1 ug/peptide/mL. CD40L-negative CD69-negative CD45RO-high memory CD4+ T cells were sorted as populations depleted of antigen-responding cells. Anti-CD28/CD49d costimulation, CD40-blocking antibody and enfuvirtide were given to CD8-depleted PBMCs for 18 hours. Comments on this clone: The antigen is not known.

Germline loops: CDR1 KGHSY, CDR2 FQNENV. The CDR3 runs to 14 residues. V lost 3 bases to trimming and J lost 3 bases; unmatched junction nucleotides: 2. The immunoSEQ assay was version 4, run in survey mode. TCRdb's table, derived via immunoSEQ multiplex PCR, lists solely in-frame clones and lacks some. The sample consists of just over 35,000 clones, over 75% of them appearing once. The TCR originated in an adult with HIV. The donor label of this sample is uncertain. The specimen comprised cultured CD4+ T cells from PBMCs, sampled from a patient who received antiretroviral therapy. This sequence joins TRBV16 and TRBJ1-5; TRBD1 agrees at 7 bases. The CDR3 region is CASSHGTVNQPQHF. The CDR3 region has the DNA TGTGCCAGCAGCCACGGGACAGTCAATCAGCCCCAGCATTTT.